The next 27 T cell receptor beta chains were all read from a single sample in a study of blood T cell repertoires in COVID-19. Method: immunoSEQ multiplex PCR; TCRdb's copy keeps in-frame clones and lacks some. The data contain roughly 140,000 clones, around 80% of them singletons. The sequenced sample was peripheral blood. Receptors originate from a man between 60 and 70 years old with acute or convalescent COVID-19.

The chain is built from TRBV24-1 and TRBJ2-5, with 7 bases matching TRBD2. V gave up 7 bases and J gave up 2 bases; unmatched junction bases: 6. Germline assignment: CDR1 KGHDR and CDR2 SFDVKD. The CDR3 is made up of 14 amino acids. The CDR3 DNA follows: TGTGCCACCAGCGCCGGGACTATACAAGAGACCCAGTACTTC. Amino acid sequence: CATSAGTIQETQYF.

Only one count was recorded for this clone. The chain couples TRBV5-4 to TRBJ1-2; D gene ambiguous. Trimming pared 0 bases from V and 7 bases from J, leaving 7 bases between. CDR1 SGHNT and CDR2 YYREEE come from the germline V gene (reference sequence). This CDR3 is 12 amino acids long. The CDR3 nucleotides read TGTGCCAGCAGCTTGGGGGCGCCTGGCTACACCTTC. Translating gives CASSLGAPGYTF. Based on the CDR3 plus reference TRBV5-4 and TRBJ1-2, the full variable domain is ETGVTQSPTHLIKTRGQQVTLRCSSQSGHNTVSWYQQALGQGPQFIFQYYREEENGRGNFPPRFSGLQFPNYSSELNVNALELDDSALYLCASSLGAPGYTFGSGTRLTVV.

This clone has only one observation. The chain recombines TRBV11-2 with TRBJ2-1, with 8 bases identical to TRBD1. The CDR3 has 15 residues. CDR1 is SGHAT and CDR2 is FQNNGV in the germline V gene. Unmatched junction bases numbered 7, after V lost 4 bases and J lost 5 bases. In nucleotides, the CDR3 is TGTGCCAGCAGCTCTCGGACAGGGATCAACAATGAGCAGTTCTTC. It codes for CASSSRTGINNEQFF.

The V and J genes are TRBV4-2 and TRBJ2-3; 7 nucleotides align to TRBD1. Germline CDR1 is LGHNA and CDR2 is YNFKEQ. V shed 3 bases and J 0 bases; nucleotides not matched to a gene: 6. CDR3 length equals 16 residues. Here the CDR3 reads CASSHTDRSSTDTQYF. The CDR3 bases are TGTGCCAGCAGCCACACGGACAGGTCGAGCACAGATACGCAGTATTTT.

The rearrangement joins TRBV24-1 to TRBJ1-4; the match to TRBD1 covers 8 bases. Germline lookup yields CDR1 KGHDR and CDR2 SFDVKD. The CDR3 is 15 amino acids. V trimming: 3 bases; J trimming: 3 bases; junction bases outside the gene matches: 2. The CDR3 DNA reads TGTGCCACCAGTGATGGGACAGGCCCTAATGAAAAACTGTTTTTT. It translates to CATSDGTGPNEKLFF.

The chain is built from TRBV5-1 and TRBJ1-5, with 7 bases fitting TRBD1. The CDR3 loop spans 14 amino acids. J was trimmed by 3 bases and V by 4 bases; bases with no gene match: 4. Germline V gene data show CDR1 as SGHRS and CDR2 as YFSETQ. The CDR3 sequence is CASSLGQPNQPQHF. The CDR3 nucleotides are TGCGCCAGCAGCCTGGGACAGCCCAATCAGCCCCAGCATTTT.

This chain links TRBV4-2 with TRBJ1-2; 9 bases line up with TRBD1. Trimming took 1 base from V and 4 from J; bases not matched to a gene: 10. The CDR3 totals 17 residues. Germline V gene lookup returns CDR1 LGHNA and CDR2 YNFKEQ. CDR3 in amino acids: CASSQGLSGGQGYGYTF. The CDR3 region has the DNA TGTGCCAGCAGCCAAGGCCTCAGTGGGGGACAGGGCTATGGCTACACCTTC.

The CDR3, as DNA: TGTGCCAGCAGTTACCGCCGGGGGACCTATGGCTACACCTTC. Its protein product is CASSYRRGTYGYTF. The J gene is TRBJ1-2, the V gene TRBV6-5; D is possibly TRBD1 (5 bases). Germline CDR1 is MNHEY and CDR2 is SVGAGI. This CDR3 region has 14 residues. V was pared by 2 bases and J by 4 bases, with 11 bases between.

The chain combines TRBV9 with TRBJ2-2, with 9 bases identical to TRBD1. The CDR3 contains 17 residues. Looked up from germline, CDR1 is SGDLS and CDR2 is YYNGEE. The junction had 13 bases not matched to a gene; V was cut back by 4 bases and J by 6 bases. The CDR3: CASSRRWGQGVPGELFF. CDR3 in DNA: TGTGCCAGCAGCCGGCGGTGGGGACAGGGTGTCCCCGGGGAGCTGTTTTTT.

The chain recombines TRBV6-5 with TRBJ2-3; 8 nucleotides align to TRBD1. From germline, CDR1 is MNHEY and CDR2 SVGAGI. This CDR3 spans 15 amino acids. With 5 bases clipped from V and 0 bases from J, the junction kept 4 bases outside the gene matches. The CDR3 reads CASSTHRGSTDTQYF. CDR3 DNA: TGTGCCAGCAGTACCCACAGGGGGAGCACAGATACGCAGTATTTT.

The chain is built from TRBV7-2 and TRBJ2-7, with D tentatively TRBD1 (5 bases). The V gene lost 0 bases and the J gene lost 6 bases, with 9 bases spanning the gap. CDR3 length: 13 amino acids. Germline-derived CDR1 and CDR2 are SGHTA and FQGNSA. CDR3 nucleotide sequence: TGTGCCAGCAGCTTAGCCAGGGCATCCGAGCAGTACTTC. The encoded protein is CASSLARASEQYF.

The rearrangement uses TRBV9 and TRBJ2-7; TRBD2 matches 11 bases. J lost 5 bases, V lost 2 bases, and 3 bases had no gene match. Germline assignment: CDR1 SGDLS and CDR2 YYNGEE. CDR3 length: 14 amino acids. The CDR3 coding sequence is TGTGCCAGCAGCGTGGGGACTAGCGGTCACGAGCAGTACTTC. It specifies CASSVGTSGHEQYF.

This clone was recorded once. The chain joins TRBV5-1 to TRBJ1-3, with unresolved D. Germline V CDR1 and CDR2: SGHRS, YFSETQ. CDR3 length: 13 residues. V was shortened by 4 bases and J by 10 bases, with 15 bases between the two germline ends. In nucleotides, the CDR3 is TGCGCCAGCAGCCCTGGTCCCACGGGGACCATATATTTT. It encodes CASSPGPTGTIYF.

This chain connects TRBV5-5 to TRBJ1-1; no firm D call. Germline V CDR1 and CDR2: SGHKS, YYEKEE (reference sequence). The CDR3 sequence is 15 residues long. V lost 0 bases to trimming and J lost 8 bases, with 17 bases between them. CDR3 in DNA: TGTGCCAGCAGCTTGGACGTCGGCAGGCCTTCCGAAGCTTTCTTT. As protein: CASSLDVGRPSEAFF.

This chain connects TRBV4-3 to TRBJ2-1, with TRBD1 matching 7 bases. This CDR3 is built from 17 residues. Germline loops: CDR1 LGHNA, CDR2 YSLEER. Trimming removed 1 base from V and 9 bases from J; junction bases left unmatched: 15. The CDR3 bases are TGCGCCAGCAGCCAAGGACTGACAGGGCGTAGAGGGGGTGAGCAGTTCTTC. Its translation: CASSQGLTGRRGGEQFF.

The V gene is TRBV10-3, the J gene TRBJ2-2; the D gene is possibly TRBD1 (6 bases). The germline CDR1 and CDR2 sequences are ENHRY and SYGVKD. This CDR3 comprises 14 residues. V shed 9 bases and J shed 3 bases, with 14 bases lying between them. This CDR3 reads CAMGDRRDTGELFF. CDR3 in DNA: TGTGCCATGGGAGACAGGCGGGACACCGGGGAGCTGTTTTTT.

This clone appeared once. This chain uses TRBV6-2 or TRBV6-3 with TRBJ1-2, with a tentative D call TRBD1 (5 bases). CDR3 size: 16 residues. V was clipped by 2 bases and J by 8 bases, with 21 bases between them. Germline V gene lookup returns CDR1 MNHEY and CDR2 SVGEGT. The CDR3 loop reads CASSYPPRAGGSGYTF. CDR3 nucleotide sequence: TGTGCCAGCAGTTACCCCCCCAGGGCGGGGGGAAGCGGCTACACCTTC.

The rearrangement links TRBV27 to TRBJ1-2; the match to TRBD1 covers 9 bases. This CDR3 has 15 amino acids. Germline V gene lookup returns CDR1 MNHEY and CDR2 SMNVEV (reference sequence). Trimming took 3 bases from V and 7 from J; bases not matched to a gene: 9. CDR3: CASSLGLQGAGGYTF. CDR3 in DNA: TGTGCCAGCAGTTTGGGTTTACAGGGGGCGGGTGGCTACACCTTC.

The V call is TRBV7-2, the J call TRBJ1-1; a possible D gene is TRBD1 (6 bases). Germline CDR1 is SGHTA and CDR2 is FQGNSA. This CDR3 region has 13 residues. V gave up 2 bases and J gave up 6 bases, with 10 bases separating them. CDR3 coding DNA: TGTGCCAGCAGCTTAAAACAGGGATCTGAAGCTTTCTTT. The encoded protein is CASSLKQGSEAFF.

The chain is built from TRBV19 and TRBJ2-7, with 12 bases lining up with TRBD1. Germline V gene lookup returns CDR1 LNHDA and CDR2 SQIVND (reference sequence). With V trimmed by 8 bases and J by 6 bases, 2 bases remained unmatched. This CDR3 contains 12 residues. CDR3 nucleotides: TGTGCCAGTGGGGACAGGGGGCTCGAGCAGTACTTC. Amino acids: CASGDRGLEQYF.

The genes are TRBV2 and TRBJ1-2; 7 bases fit TRBD1. CDR1 and CDR2 from the germline V gene are SNHLY and FYNNEI. This CDR3 is 12 amino acids long. Trimming at V came to 8 bases and at J to 3 bases, leaving 3 bases not matched to a gene. For the CDR3, the DNA is TGTGCCAGCCCGGGACAGTACTATGGCTACACCTTC. Its translation is CASPGQYYGYTF.

V is TRBV7-2 and J is TRBJ2-5; tentatively, D is TRBD1 (5 bases). Germline V gene data show CDR1 as SGHTA and CDR2 as FQGNSA. CDR3 length: 14 amino acids. Trimming took off 0 bases at V and 7 bases at J, with 12 bases between the two ends. The CDR3 reads CASSLAPTGATQYF. CDR3 nucleotide sequence: TGTGCCAGCAGCTTAGCGCCCACAGGCGCGACCCAGTACTTC.

V and J are TRBV18 and TRBJ1-1; the D gene is possibly TRBD1 (6 bases). The CDR3 has 15 residues. Trimming shortened V by 2 bases and J by 1 base, and 11 bases separated the two germline ends. CDR1 is KGHSH, CDR2 LQKENI, per germline. The CDR3 nucleotides read TGTGCCAGCTCACCAACCATACAGGGGAACACTGAAGCTTTCTTT. Its translation is CASSPTIQGNTEAFF.

This clone was counted once. This sequence joins TRBV4-2 and TRBJ2-7; D gene uncertain. Germline lookup yields CDR1 LGHNA and CDR2 YNFKEQ. There are 12 residues in the CDR3. V lost 3 bases and J lost 7, with 10 bases in between. Written as DNA, the CDR3 is TGTGCCAGCAGCCAGGCCTTTGGTGAGCAGTACTTC. Residues: CASSQAFGEQYF.

The rearrangement links TRBV5-1 to TRBJ2-2; the match to TRBD2 covers 7 bases. CDR1 is SGHRS, CDR2 YFSETQ, per germline. The CDR3 runs 17 residues. V shed 0 bases, J shed 2 bases, and the junction held 7 bases outside the gene matches. Here the CDR3 DNA reads TGCGCCAGCAGCTTGGGCCCTAGCGGAACTAACACCGGGGAGCTGTTTTTT. Its protein product is CASSLGPSGTNTGELFF.

This rearrangement joins TRBV6-1 to TRBJ2-7; D possibly corresponds to TRBD1 (6 bases). The germline V gene encodes CDR1 MNHNS and CDR2 SASEGT. The CDR3 loop spans 15 amino acids. With 6 bases removed from V and 0 bases from J, the gap between germline ends came to 15 bases. The CDR3 is CASSQTGRHSYEQYF. The CDR3 DNA follows: TGTGCCAGCAGCCAGACAGGCCGCCACTCCTACGAGCAGTACTTC.

This chain connects TRBV7-2 to TRBJ2-7; tentative D call: TRBD2 (6 bases). V was shortened by 3 bases and J by 4 bases, with 13 bases between the two germline ends. CDR1 and CDR2 from the germline V gene are SGHTA and FQGNSA. The CDR3 totals 14 residues. The DNA for the CDR3 is TGTGCCAGCAGCTTCCGGAGGCGGGGATACGAGCAGTACTTC. Its translation is CASSFRRRGYEQYF.